These 15 T cell receptor beta chains were all obtained from the same sample, sequenced in a study of blood T cell repertoires in COVID-19. The method was immunoSEQ multiplex PCR; TCRdb's version includes in-frame clones alone and lacks a portion of them. The sample shows more than 50,000 clones, nearly 90% of them seen only once. Sequenced sample: peripheral blood. The receptors shown here come from a man aged 60 to 69 with active COVID-19.

The chain joins TRBV14 to TRBJ2-5; D unclear. Germline V CDR1 and CDR2: SGHDN, FVKESK. The CDR3 consists of 9 residues. V dropped 11 bases and J dropped 9 bases, with 10 bases sitting between them. The CDR3 protein is CAERVAQYF. CDR3 DNA: TGTGCCGAACGAGTGGCCCAGTACTTC.

V usage is TRBV5-5 and J usage is TRBJ1-4; 7 bases fit TRBD1. V lost 4 bases, J lost 7 bases, and 13 bases stayed unmatched. CDR1 is SGHKS, CDR2 YYEKEE, per germline (reference sequence). The CDR3 is 16 residues long. This CDR3 reads CASSQETGKNGEKLFF. In nucleotides, the CDR3 is TGTGCCAGCAGCCAAGAGACAGGGAAGAATGGTGAAAAACTGTTTTTT.

J is TRBJ2-7 and V is TRBV5-6; the match to TRBD1 covers 10 bases. The CDR3 has 14 amino acids. Germline loops: CDR1 SGHDT, CDR2 YYEEEE. Trimming removed 3 bases from V and 4 bases from J; junction bases left unmatched: 4. CDR3 bases: TGTGCCAGCAGCTCCTCGGGACAGGGGTACGAGCAGTACTTC. The encoded protein is CASSSSGQGYEQYF.

This rearrangement joins TRBV6-5 to TRBJ2-7, with 8 bases matching TRBD1. The CDR3 consists of 14 residues. Germline values: CDR1 MNHEY, CDR2 SVGAGI. V shed 5 bases and J 12 bases; nucleotides not matched to a gene: 15. The CDR3 here is CASSPQTWTGSTYF. CDR3 DNA: TGTGCCAGCAGTCCCCAGACATGGACAGGGTCTACGTACTTC.

The chain couples TRBV5-1 to TRBJ1-1; TRBD1 agrees at 8 bases. CDR1 and CDR2 from the germline V gene are SGHRS and YFSETQ. The CDR3 is 14 amino acids. Trimming removed 4 bases from V and 6 bases from J; junction bases left unmatched: 8. CDR3 bases: TGCGCCAGCAGCCCGGGACAGGTCAAGGCTGAAGCTTTCTTT. Protein sequence: CASSPGQVKAEAFF. The variable domain in full, with the rest retrieved from reference TRBV5-1 and TRBJ1-1, is KAGVTQTPRYLIKTRGQQVTLSCSPISGHRSVSWYQQTPGQGLQFLFEYFSETQRNKGNFPGRFSGRQFSNSRSEMNVSTLELGDSALYLCASSPGQVKAEAFFGQGTRLTVV.

This clone was counted between two and nine times. J is TRBJ1-3 and V is TRBV5-1; D might be TRBD1 (5 bases). The CDR3 totals 15 residues. The V and J ends lost 5 bases and 2 bases respectively, with 14 bases between them. Per the germline V gene, CDR1 is SGHRS and CDR2 is YFSETQ. CDR3 region: CASSSEGRTGNTIYF. The DNA for the CDR3 is TGCGCCAGCAGTTCGGAGGGGAGAACTGGAAACACCATATATTTT.

This chain links TRBV24-1 with TRBJ2-2; D unclear. The CDR3 covers 15 residues. From germline, CDR1 is KGHDR and CDR2 SFDVKD. Trimming removed 1 base from V and 5 bases from J, with 10 bases in between. The CDR3 region has the DNA TGTGCCACCAGTGATTTATCAGTTAAGACCGGGGAGCTGTTTTTT. It translates to CATSDLSVKTGELFF.

The chain combines TRBV2 with TRBJ1-3; 7 bases fit TRBD1. The CDR3 loop spans 13 amino acids. Germline trimming cut 6 bases from V and 8 bases from J; bases unmatched to any gene: 7. The germline V gene has CDR1 SNHLY and CDR2 FYNNEI. The CDR3 DNA is TGTGCCAGCAGGGAGACAGGGTTAGACACCATATATTTT. Its protein is CASRETGLDTIYF.

V is TRBV24-1 and J is TRBJ2-1; possibly TRBD1 for D (6 bases). V was pared by 4 bases and J by 4 bases, with 19 bases between. This CDR3 spans 17 amino acids. The germline CDR1 and CDR2 sequences are KGHDR and SFDVKD. The CDR3 DNA reads TGTGCCACCAGTGACCCCTCCCGAGCAGGGGCTTACAATGAGCAGTTCTTC. This translates into CATSDPSRAGAYNEQFF.

This sequence joins TRBV6-2 or TRBV6-3 and TRBJ2-5; 8 nucleotides line up with TRBD1. Germline values: CDR1 MNHEY, CDR2 SVGEGT. This CDR3 has 14 residues. V shed 5 bases and J 7 bases; nucleotides not matched to a gene: 9. The CDR3 DNA reads as TGTGCCAGCAGTGTTCCGGGACAGGCGGTGACCCAGTACTTC. This gives the protein CASSVPGQAVTQYF.

The gene calls are TRBV2 and TRBJ1-5; perhaps TRBD1 as D (6 bases). V was pared by 8 bases and J by 4 bases, with 15 bases between. This CDR3 is 14 amino acids long. The germline gives CDR1 SNHLY, CDR2 FYNNEI. The CDR3 loop is CASRGGHPNQPQHF. The CDR3 DNA reads TGTGCCAGCCGAGGGGGACACCCTAATCAGCCCCAGCATTTT.

This clone has only a few counts. The genes are TRBV19 and TRBJ1-5; 11 positions match TRBD1. V dropped 5 bases and J dropped 6; count of bases not matched to a gene: 6. The CDR3 runs to 15 residues. Germline CDR1 is LNHDA and CDR2 is SQIVND (reference sequence). The CDR3 nucleotides are TGTGCCAGTAGTTTAACCGGGACAGGGGGTCAGCCCCAGCATTTT. Amino acids: CASSLTGTGGQPQHF.

The chain couples TRBV5-1 to TRBJ1-3; D is undetermined. The V gene lost 0 bases and the J gene lost 4 bases, with 5 bases spanning the gap. The germline gives CDR1 SGHRS, CDR2 YFSETQ. The CDR3 is 13 amino acids. CDR3 region: CASSLGQGNTIYF. The CDR3 nucleotides read TGCGCCAGCAGCTTGGGCCAGGGAAACACCATATATTTT.

V is TRBV5-1 and J is TRBJ2-7, with 8 nucleotides matching TRBD2. Trimming at V came to 3 bases and at J to 3 bases, leaving 8 bases not matched to a gene. The CDR3 runs 15 residues. Germline assignment: CDR1 SGHRS and CDR2 YFSETQ. CDR3: CASSYPGTSFYEQYF. The CDR3 region has the DNA TGCGCCAGCAGCTACCCCGGGACTAGTTTCTACGAGCAGTACTTC.

The chain carries TRBV6-5 and TRBJ1-4; 11 positions match TRBD1. From germline, CDR1 is MNHEY and CDR2 SVGAGI. J was trimmed by 9 bases and V by 2 bases; bases with no gene match: 2. The CDR3 is made up of 14 amino acids. CDR3 coding DNA: TGTGCCAGCAGTTACGCGGACAGGGGGCAAAAACTGTTTTTT. Amino acids: CASSYADRGQKLFF.